This T cell receptor beta chain comes out of a study of T cell responses to AZD1222 COVID-19 vaccine. Findings of the study overall: Only a handful of AZD1222 recipients, roughly 6 in all, had baseline seropositivity.

The ends were cut back, 3 bases at V and 7 bases at J, with 13 bases in the middle. The CDR3 runs 14 residues. Germline CDR1 and CDR2: KGHSH and LQKENI. As concerns this clone: The antigen is undetermined.

Some clones are missing from TCRdb's copy, which holds only in-frame ones; the method was immunoSEQ multiplex PCR. The data show roughly 110,000 clones, roughly 88% seen once. Material: peripheral blood, obtained 28 days after the second AZD1222 dose. The chain employs TRBV18 and TRBJ1-5; D might be TRBD1 (5 bases). The receptor comes from an adult who received the AZD1222 COVID-19 vaccine. CDR3 nucleotide sequence: TGTGCCAGCTCACCGTATGGGGCCGAGCAGCCCCAGCATTTT. As protein: CASSPYGAEQPQHF.